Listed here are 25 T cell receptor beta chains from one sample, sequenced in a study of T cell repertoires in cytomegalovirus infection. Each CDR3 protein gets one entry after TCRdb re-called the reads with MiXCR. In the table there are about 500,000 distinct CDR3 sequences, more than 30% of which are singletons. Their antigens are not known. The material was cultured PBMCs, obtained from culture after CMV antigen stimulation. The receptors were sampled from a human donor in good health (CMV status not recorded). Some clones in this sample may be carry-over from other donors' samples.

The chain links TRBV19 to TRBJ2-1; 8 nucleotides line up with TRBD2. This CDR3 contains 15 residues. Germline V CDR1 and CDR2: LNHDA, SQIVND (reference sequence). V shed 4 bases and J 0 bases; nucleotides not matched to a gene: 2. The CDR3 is CASSRRGASYNEQFF. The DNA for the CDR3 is TGTGCCAGTAGTAGGCGGGGGGCCTCCTACAATGAGCAGTTCTTC.

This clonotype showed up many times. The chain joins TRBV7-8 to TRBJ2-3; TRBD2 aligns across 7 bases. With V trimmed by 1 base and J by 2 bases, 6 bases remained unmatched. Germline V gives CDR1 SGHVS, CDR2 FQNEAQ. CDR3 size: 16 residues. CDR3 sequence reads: CASSLVLAEDTDTQYF. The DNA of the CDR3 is TGTGCCAGCAGCTTAGTTCTAGCGGAAGACACAGATACGCAGTATTTT.

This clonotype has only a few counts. CDR3 amino acids: CASAGSSPDTQYF. CDR3 DNA: TGTGCCAGCGCCGGGAGCTCCCCAGATACGCAGTATTTT. The chain is built from TRBV6-6 and TRBJ2-3; D perhaps matches TRBD2 (6 bases). There are 13 residues in the CDR3. Germline V gene sequence: CDR1 MNHNY, CDR2 SVGAGI (reference sequence). The germline V and J ends were trimmed by 8 bases and 4 bases, with 13 bases remaining between them.

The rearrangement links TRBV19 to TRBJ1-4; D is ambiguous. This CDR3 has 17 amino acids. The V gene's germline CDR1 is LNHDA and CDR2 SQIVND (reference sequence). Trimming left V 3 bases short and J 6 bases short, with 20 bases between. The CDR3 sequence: CASSIPADKTGDEKLFF. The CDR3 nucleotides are TGTGCCAGTAGTATTCCCGCCGACAAGACCGGGGATGAAAAACTGTTTTTT.

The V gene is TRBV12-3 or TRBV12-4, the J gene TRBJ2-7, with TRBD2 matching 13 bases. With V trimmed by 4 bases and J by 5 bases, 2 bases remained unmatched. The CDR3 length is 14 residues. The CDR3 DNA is TGTGCCAGCAGTTCCGGACTAGCGGGAGACGAGCAGTACGTC. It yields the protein CASSSGLAGDEQYV.

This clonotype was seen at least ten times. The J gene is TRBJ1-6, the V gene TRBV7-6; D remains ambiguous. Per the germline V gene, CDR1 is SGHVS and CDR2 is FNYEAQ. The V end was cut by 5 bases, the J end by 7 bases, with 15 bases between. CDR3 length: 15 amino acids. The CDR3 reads CASSPWDRDNSPLHF. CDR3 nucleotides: TGTGCCAGCAGCCCCTGGGATCGAGACAATTCACCCCTCCACTTT.

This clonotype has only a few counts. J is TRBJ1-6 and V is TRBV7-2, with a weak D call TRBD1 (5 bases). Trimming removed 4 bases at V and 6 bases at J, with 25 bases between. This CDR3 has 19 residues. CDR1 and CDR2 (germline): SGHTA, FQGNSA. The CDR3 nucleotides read TGTGCCAGCAGCTCAAGGGGCTCTGGGGGTCTCGGGAGTAATTCACCCCTCCACTTT. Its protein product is CASSSRGSGGLGSNSPLHF.

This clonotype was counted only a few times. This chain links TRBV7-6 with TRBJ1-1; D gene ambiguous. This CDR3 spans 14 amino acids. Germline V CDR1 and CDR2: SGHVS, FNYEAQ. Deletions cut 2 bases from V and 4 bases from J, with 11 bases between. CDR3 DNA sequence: TGTGCCAGCAGCTTAAACACCGAGGGCACTGAAGCTTTCTTT. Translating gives CASSLNTEGTEAFF.

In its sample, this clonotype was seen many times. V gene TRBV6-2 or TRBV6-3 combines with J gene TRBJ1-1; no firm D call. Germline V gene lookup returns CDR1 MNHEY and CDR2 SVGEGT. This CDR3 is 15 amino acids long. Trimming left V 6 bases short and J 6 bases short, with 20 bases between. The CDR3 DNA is TGTGCCAGCAGCCTGGACCGCCAGGATGTATCTGAAGCTTTCTTT. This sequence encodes CASSLDRQDVSEAFF.

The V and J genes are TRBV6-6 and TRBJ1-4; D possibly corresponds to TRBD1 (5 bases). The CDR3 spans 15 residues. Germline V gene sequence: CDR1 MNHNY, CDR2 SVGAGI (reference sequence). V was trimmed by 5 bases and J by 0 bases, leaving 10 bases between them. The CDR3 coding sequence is TGTGCCAGCAGTGTCGGACAATCAACTAATGAAAAACTGTTTTTT. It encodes CASSVGQSTNEKLFF.

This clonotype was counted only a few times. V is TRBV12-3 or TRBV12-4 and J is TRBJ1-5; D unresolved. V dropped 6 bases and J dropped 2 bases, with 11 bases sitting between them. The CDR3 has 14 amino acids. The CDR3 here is CASSPSRGNQPQHF. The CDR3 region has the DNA TGTGCCAGCAGCCCTTCCCGGGGCAATCAGCCCCAGCATTTT.

The CDR3 protein is CASSPRGYEQFF. The DNA of the CDR3 is TGTGCCAGCAGCCCCCGGGGGTATGAGCAGTTCTTC. This sequence joins TRBV7-2 and TRBJ2-1; perhaps TRBD2 as D (6 bases). Germline CDR1 is SGHTA and CDR2 is FQGNSA. V was cut by 5 bases and J by 8 bases, with 10 bases left in between. This CDR3 has 12 residues.

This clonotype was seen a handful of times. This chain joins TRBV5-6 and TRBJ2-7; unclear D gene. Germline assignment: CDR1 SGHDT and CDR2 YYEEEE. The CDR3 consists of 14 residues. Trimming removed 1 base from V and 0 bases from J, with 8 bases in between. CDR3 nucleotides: TGTGCCAGCAGCTTGCTCCGGAGCTCCTACGAGCAGTACTTC. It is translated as CASSLLRSSYEQYF.

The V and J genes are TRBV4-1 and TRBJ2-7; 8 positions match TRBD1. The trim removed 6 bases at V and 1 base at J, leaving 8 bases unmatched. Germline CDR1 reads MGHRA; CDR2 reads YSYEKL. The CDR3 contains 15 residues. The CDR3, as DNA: TGCGCCAGCAGACCCTACGGACAGGGATCCTACGAGCAGTACTTC. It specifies CASRPYGQGSYEQYF.

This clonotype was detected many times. CDR3 sequence (DNA): TGTGCCAGCAGCCTCAGGGGGCGGGATGGCTACACCTTC. It specifies CASSLRGRDGYTF. The V call is TRBV7-2, the J call TRBJ1-2, with 8 bases lining up with TRBD1. Looked up from germline, CDR1 is SGHTA and CDR2 is FQGNSA. V dropped 5 bases and J dropped 6; count of bases not matched to a gene: 5. The CDR3 totals 13 residues.

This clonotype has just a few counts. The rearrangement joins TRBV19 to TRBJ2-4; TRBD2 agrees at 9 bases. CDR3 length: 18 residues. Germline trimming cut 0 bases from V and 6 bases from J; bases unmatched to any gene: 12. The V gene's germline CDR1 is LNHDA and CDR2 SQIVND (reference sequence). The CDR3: CASSIEETSGTRLNIQYF. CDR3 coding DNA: TGTGCCAGTAGTATAGAGGAGACTAGCGGTACGCGTTTAAACATTCAGTACTTC.

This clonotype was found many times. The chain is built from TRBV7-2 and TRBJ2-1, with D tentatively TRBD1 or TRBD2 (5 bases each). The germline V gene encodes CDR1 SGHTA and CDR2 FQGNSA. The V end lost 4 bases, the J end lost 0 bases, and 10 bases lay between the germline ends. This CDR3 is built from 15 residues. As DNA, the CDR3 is TGTGCCAGCAGCTGGGACCCCGGCTCCTACAATGAGCAGTTCTTC. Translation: CASSWDPGSYNEQFF. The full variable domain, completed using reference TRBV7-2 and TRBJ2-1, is GAGVSQSPSNKVTEKGKDVELRCDPISGHTALYWYRQSLGQGLEFLIYFQGNSAPDKSGLPSDRFSAERTGGSVSTLTIQRTQQEDSAVYLCASSWDPGSYNEQFFGPGTRLTVL.

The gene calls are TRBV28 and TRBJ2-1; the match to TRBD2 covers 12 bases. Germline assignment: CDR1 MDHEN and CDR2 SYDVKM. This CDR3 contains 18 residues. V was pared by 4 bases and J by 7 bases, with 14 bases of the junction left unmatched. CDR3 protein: CASSSGLAGKRFVNEQFF. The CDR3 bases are TGTGCCAGCAGTTCTGGACTAGCGGGAAAGAGGTTCGTTAATGAGCAGTTCTTC. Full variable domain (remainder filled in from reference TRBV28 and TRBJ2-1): DVKVTQSSRYLVKRTGEKVFLECVQDMDHENMFWYRQDPGLGLRLIYFSYDVKMKEKGDIPEGYSVSREKKERFSLILESASTNQTSMYLCASSSGLAGKRFVNEQFFGPGTRLTVL.

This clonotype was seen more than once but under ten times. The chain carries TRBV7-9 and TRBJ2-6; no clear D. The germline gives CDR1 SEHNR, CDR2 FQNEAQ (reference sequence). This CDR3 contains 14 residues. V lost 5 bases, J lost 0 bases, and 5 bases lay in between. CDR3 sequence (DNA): TGTGCCAGCAGCCGGACCTCTGGGGCCAACGTCCTGACTTTC. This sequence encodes CASSRTSGANVLTF.

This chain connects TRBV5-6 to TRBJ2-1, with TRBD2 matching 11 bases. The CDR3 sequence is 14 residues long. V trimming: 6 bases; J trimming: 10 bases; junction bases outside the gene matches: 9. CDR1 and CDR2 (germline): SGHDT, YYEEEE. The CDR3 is CASTGLAGFSEQFF. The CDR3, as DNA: TGTGCCAGCACTGGACTAGCGGGTTTTAGCGAGCAGTTCTTC. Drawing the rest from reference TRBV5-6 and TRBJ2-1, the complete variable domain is DAGVTQSPTHLIKTRGQQVTLRCSPKSGHDTVSWYQQALGQGPQFIFQYYEEEERQRGNFPDRFSGHQFPNYSSELNVNALLLGDSALYLCASTGLAGFSEQFFGPGTRLTVL.

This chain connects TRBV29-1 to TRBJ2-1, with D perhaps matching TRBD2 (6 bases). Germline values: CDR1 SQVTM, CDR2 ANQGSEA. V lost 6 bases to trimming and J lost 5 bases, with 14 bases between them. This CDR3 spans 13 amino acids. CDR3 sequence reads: CSVALSSDNEQFF. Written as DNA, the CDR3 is TGCAGCGTCGCACTATCTAGCGACAATGAGCAGTTCTTC.

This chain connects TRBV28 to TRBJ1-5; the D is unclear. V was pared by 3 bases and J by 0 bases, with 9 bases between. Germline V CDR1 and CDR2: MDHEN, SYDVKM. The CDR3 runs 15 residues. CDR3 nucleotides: TGTGCCAGCAGTTTGGGAGGAGATAGCAATCAGCCCCAGCATTTT. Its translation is CASSLGGDSNQPQHF.

The CDR3 DNA reads TGTGCCAGCAGTTACGTCGAGACCGGGGAGCTGTTTTTT. This encodes CASSYVETGELFF. The chain employs TRBV6-5 and TRBJ2-2; no firm D call. The V gene's germline CDR1 is MNHEY and CDR2 SVGAGI. The CDR3 contains 13 residues. The V end lost 2 bases, the J end lost 5 bases, and 6 bases lay between the germline ends.

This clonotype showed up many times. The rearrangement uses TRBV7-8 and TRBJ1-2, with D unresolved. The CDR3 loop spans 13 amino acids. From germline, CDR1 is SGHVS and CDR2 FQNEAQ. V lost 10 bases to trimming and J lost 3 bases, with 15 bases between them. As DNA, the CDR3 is TGTGCCACCGCTTTTGCCGGGGACTATGGCTACACCTTC. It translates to CATAFAGDYGYTF.

CDR3 DNA: TGCGCCAGCAGCACGGGGGACAGCTCCTACAATGAGCAGTTCTTC. Its protein is CASSTGDSSYNEQFF. The chain employs TRBV5-1 and TRBJ2-1, with a possible D match to TRBD1 (7 bases). Trimming stripped 4 bases from V and 0 bases from J, with 11 bases between. There are 15 residues in the CDR3. The germline V gene encodes CDR1 SGHRS and CDR2 YFSETQ. The complete variable domain, with remaining parts taken from reference TRBV5-1 and TRBJ2-1, reads KAGVTQTPRYLIKTRGQQVTLSCSPISGHRSVSWYQQTPGQGLQFLFEYFSETQRNKGNFPGRFSGRQFSNSRSEMNVSTLELGDSALYLCASSTGDSSYNEQFFGPGTRLTVL.